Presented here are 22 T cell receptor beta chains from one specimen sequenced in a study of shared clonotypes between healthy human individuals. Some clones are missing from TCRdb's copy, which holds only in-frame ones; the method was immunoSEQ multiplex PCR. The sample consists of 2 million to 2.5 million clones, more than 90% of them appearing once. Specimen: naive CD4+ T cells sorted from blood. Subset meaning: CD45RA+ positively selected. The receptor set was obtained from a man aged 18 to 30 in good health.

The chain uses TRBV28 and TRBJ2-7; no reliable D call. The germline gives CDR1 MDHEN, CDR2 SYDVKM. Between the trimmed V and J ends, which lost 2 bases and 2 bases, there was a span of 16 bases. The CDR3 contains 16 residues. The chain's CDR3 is CASSLRRYFPPYEQYF. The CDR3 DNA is TGTGCCAGCAGTTTACGCCGATATTTCCCCCCCTACGAGCAGTACTTC.

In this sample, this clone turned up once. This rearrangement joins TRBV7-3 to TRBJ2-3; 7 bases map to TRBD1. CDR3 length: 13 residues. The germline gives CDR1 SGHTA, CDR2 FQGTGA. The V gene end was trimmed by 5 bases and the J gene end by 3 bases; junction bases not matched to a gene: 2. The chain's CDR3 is CASSHRGTDTQYF. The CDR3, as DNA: TGTGCCAGCAGCCACAGGGGTACAGATACGCAGTATTTT. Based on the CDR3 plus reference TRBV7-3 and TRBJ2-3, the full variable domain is GAGVSQTPSNKVTEKGKYVELRCDPISGHTALYWYRQSLGQGPEFLIYFQGTGAADDSGLPNDRFFAVRPEGSVSTLKIQRTERGDSAVYLCASSHRGTDTQYFGPGTRLTVL.

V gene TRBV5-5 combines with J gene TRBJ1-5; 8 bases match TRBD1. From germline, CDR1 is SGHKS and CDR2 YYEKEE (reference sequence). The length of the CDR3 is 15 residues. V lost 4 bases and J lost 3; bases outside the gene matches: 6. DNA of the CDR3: TGTGCCAGCAGCCCTTGGACAGGGTACAATCAGCCCCAGCATTTT. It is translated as CASSPWTGYNQPQHF.

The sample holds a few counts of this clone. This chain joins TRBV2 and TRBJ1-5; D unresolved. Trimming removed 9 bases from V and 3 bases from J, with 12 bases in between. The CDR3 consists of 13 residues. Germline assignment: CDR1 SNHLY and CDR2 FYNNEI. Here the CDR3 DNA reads TGTGCCAGGGCCCCAGGCCACAATCAGCCCCAGCATTTT. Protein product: CARAPGHNQPQHF.

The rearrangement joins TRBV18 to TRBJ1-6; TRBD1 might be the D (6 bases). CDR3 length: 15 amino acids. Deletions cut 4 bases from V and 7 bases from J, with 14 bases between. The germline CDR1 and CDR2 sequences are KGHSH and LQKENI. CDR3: CASSQNGTPNSPLHF. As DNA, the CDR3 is TGTGCCAGCTCACAAAACGGGACACCCAATTCACCCCTCCACTTT.

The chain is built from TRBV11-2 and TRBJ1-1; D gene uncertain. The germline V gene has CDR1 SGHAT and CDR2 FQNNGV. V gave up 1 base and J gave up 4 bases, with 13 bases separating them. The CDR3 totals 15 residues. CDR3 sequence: CASSLALGFVTEAFF. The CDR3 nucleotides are TGTGCCAGCAGCTTAGCCCTGGGATTTGTCACTGAAGCTTTCTTT.

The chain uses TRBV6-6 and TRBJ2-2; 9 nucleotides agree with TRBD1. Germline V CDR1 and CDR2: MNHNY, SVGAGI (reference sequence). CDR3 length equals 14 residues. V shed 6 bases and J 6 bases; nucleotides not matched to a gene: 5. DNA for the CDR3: TGTGCCAGCAGACTAGGACAGGGGTCCGGGGAGCTGTTTTTT. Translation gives CASRLGQGSGELFF.

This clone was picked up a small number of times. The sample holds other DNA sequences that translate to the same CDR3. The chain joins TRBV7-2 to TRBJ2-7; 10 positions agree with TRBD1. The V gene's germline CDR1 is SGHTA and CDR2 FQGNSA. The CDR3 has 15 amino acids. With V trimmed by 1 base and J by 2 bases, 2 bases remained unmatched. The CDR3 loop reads CASSLVGTGAYEQYF. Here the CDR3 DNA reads TGTGCCAGCAGCTTAGTGGGGACAGGGGCCTACGAGCAGTACTTC. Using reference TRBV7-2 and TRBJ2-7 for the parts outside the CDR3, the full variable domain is GAGVSQSPSNKVTEKGKDVELRCDPISGHTALYWYRQSLGQGLEFLIYFQGNSAPDKSGLPSDRFSAERTGGSVSTLTIQRTQQEDSAVYLCASSLVGTGAYEQYFGPGTRLTVT.

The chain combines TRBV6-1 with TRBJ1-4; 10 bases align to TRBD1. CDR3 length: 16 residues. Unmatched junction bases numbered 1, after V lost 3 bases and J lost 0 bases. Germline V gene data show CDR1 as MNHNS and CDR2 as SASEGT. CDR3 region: CASSDGTGATNEKLFF. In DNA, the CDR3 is TGTGCCAGCAGTGACGGGACAGGGGCAACTAATGAAAAACTGTTTTTT.

The CDR3 here is CASSYSMPRELFF. The CDR3 coding sequence is TGTGCCAGCAGTTACTCGATGCCCAGGGAGCTGTTTTTT. The chain has TRBV6-6 and TRBJ2-2; unclear D gene. CDR1 is MNHNY, CDR2 SVGAGI, per germline (reference sequence). The CDR3 loop spans 13 amino acids. Trimming pared 0 bases from V and 9 bases from J, leaving 8 bases between.

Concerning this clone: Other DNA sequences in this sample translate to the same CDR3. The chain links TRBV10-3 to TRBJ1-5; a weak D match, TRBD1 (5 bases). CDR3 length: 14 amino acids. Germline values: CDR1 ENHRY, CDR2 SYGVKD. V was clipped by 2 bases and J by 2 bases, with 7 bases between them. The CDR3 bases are TGTGCCATCAGTGAGGGGGGGGGCAATCAGCCCCAGCATTTT. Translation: CAISEGGGNQPQHF.

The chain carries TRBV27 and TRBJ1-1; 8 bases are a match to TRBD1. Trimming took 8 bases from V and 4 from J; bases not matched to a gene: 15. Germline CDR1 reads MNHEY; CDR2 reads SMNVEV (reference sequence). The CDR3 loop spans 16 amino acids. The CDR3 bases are TGTGCCAGCTACCGACAGGGGCCATCTACTGCCACTGAAGCTTTCTTT. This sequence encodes CASYRQGPSTATEAFF.

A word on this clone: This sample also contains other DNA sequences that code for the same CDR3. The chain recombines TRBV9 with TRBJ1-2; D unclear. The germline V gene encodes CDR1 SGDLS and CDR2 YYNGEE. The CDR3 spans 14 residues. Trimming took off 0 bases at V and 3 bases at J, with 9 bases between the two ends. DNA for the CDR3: TGTGCCAGCAGCGTAGATCTGGAGGACTATGGCTACACCTTC. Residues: CASSVDLEDYGYTF. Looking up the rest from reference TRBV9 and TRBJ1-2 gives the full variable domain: DSGVTQTPKHLITATGQRVTLRCSPRSGDLSVYWYQQSLDQGLQFLIQYYNGEERAKGNILERFSAQQFPDLHSELNLSSLELGDSALYFCASSVDLEDYGYTFGSGTRLTVV.

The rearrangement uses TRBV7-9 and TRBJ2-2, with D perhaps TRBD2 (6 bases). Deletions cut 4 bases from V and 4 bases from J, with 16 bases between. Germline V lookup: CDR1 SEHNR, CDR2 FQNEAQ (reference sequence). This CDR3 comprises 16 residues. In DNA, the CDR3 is TGTGCCAGCAGCTCGAGCTTATCTAGCGTCACCGGGGAGCTGTTTTTT. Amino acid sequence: CASSSSLSSVTGELFF.

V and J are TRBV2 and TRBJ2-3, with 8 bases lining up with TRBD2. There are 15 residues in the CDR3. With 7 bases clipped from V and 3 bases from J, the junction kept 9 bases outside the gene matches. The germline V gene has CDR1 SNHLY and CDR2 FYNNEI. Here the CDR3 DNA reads TGTGCCAGCAAGAAAACGGGGGGGCCAACAGATACGCAGTATTTT. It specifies CASKKTGGPTDTQYF.

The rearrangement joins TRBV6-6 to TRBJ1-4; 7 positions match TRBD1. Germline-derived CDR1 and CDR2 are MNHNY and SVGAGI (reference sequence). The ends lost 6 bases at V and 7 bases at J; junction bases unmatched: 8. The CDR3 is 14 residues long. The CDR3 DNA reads TGTGCCAGCAGGATCCAGAGGGGGCGTGAAAAACTGTTTTTT. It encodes CASRIQRGREKLFF.

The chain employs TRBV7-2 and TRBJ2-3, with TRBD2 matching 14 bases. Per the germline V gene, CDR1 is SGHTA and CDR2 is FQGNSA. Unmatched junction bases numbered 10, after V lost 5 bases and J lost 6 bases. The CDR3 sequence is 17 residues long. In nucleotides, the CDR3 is TGTGCCAGCAGCCAAAGGGCGGGGACTAGCGGGGGTGATACGCAGTATTTT. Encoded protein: CASSQRAGTSGGDTQYF.

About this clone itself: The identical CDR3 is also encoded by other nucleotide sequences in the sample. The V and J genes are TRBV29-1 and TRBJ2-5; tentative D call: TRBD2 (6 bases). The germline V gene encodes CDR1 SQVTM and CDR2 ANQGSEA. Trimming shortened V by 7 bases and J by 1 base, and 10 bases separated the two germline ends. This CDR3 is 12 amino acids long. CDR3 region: CSARGLQETQYF. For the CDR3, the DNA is TGCAGCGCTCGGGGACTCCAAGAGACCCAGTACTTC.

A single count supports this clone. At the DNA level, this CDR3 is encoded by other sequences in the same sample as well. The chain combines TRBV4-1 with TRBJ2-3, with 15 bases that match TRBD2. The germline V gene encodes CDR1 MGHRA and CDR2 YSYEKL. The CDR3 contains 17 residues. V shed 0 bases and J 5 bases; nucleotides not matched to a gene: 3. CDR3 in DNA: TGCGCCAGCAGCCAAGAACCGGGACTAGCGGGAGGAGATACGCAGTATTTT. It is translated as CASSQEPGLAGGDTQYF.

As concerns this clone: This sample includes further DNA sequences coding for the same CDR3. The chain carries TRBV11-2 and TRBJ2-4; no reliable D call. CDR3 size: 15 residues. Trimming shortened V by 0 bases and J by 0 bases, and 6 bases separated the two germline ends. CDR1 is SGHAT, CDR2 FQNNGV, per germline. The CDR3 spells CASSLEGLAKNIQYF. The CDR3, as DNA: TGTGCCAGCAGCTTAGAAGGCTTAGCCAAAAACATTCAGTACTTC. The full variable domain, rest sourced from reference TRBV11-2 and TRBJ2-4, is EAGVAQSPRYKIIEKRQSVAFWCNPISGHATLYWYQQILGQGPKLLIQFQNNGVVDDSQLPKDRFSAERLKGVDSTLKIQPAKLEDSAVYLCASSLEGLAKNIQYFGAGTRLSVL.

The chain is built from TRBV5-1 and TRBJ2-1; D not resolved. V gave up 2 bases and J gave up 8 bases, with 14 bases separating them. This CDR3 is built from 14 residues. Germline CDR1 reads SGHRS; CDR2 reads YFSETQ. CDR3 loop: CASSFGLLRDEQFF. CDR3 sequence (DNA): TGCGCCAGCAGCTTCGGCCTTTTACGCGATGAGCAGTTCTTC.

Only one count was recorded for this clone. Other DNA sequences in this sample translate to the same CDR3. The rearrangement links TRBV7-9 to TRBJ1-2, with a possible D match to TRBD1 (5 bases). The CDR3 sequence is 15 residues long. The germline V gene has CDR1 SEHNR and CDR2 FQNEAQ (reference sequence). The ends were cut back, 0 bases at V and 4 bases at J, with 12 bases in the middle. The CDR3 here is CASSLAGQGGYGYTF. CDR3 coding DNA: TGTGCCAGCAGCTTAGCGGGTCAGGGCGGCTATGGCTACACCTTC. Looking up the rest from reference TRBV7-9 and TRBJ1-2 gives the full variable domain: DTGVSQNPRHKITKRGQNVTFRCDPISEHNRLYWYRQTLGQGPEFLTYFQNEAQLEKSRLLSDRFSAERPKGSFSTLEIQRTEQGDSAMYLCASSLAGQGGYGYTFGSGTRLTVV.